These 17 T cell receptor beta chains were sequenced from one sample in a study of blood T cell repertoires in COVID-19. TCRdb's copy holds only in-frame clones and misses some; the assay was immunoSEQ multiplex PCR. Here the sample spans under 300,000 clones, about nine tenths being singletons. The sample was PBMCs or T cells enriched from blood (not recorded which). The receptor set was obtained from a woman between 18 and 30 years old who had recovered from COVID-19.

This chain uses TRBV3-1 (or the pseudogene TRBV3-2) with TRBJ2-2; weak D call: TRBD2 (6 bases). The germline gives CDR1 LGHDT, CDR2 YNNKEL (reference sequence). This CDR3 spans 13 amino acids. V was trimmed by 4 bases and J by 6 bases, leaving 9 bases between them. CDR3 sequence: CASSPLASGELFF. CDR3 in DNA: TGTGCCAGCAGCCCACTAGCTTCCGGGGAGCTGTTTTTT.

The CDR3 nucleotides are TGTGCCAGCAGCGTACTTCCCGGGACAGGAGCCAACACTGAAGCTTTCTTT. This sequence encodes CASSVLPGTGANTEAFF. The chain joins TRBV9 to TRBJ1-1; TRBD1 matches at 8 bases. The CDR3 covers 17 residues. CDR1 SGDLS and CDR2 YYNGEE come from the germline V gene. V shed 1 base and J 2 bases; nucleotides not matched to a gene: 10.

The genes are TRBV11-3 and TRBJ2-1; D might be TRBD2 (6 bases). Germline CDR1 is SGHNT and CDR2 is YENEEA. This CDR3 region has 16 residues. V lost 5 bases and J lost 5, with 19 bases in between. The CDR3 bases are TGTGCCAGCAGCCCCGGAGTGGCTAGCGAAGACAATGAGCAGTTCTTC. Encoded protein: CASSPGVASEDNEQFF.

The rearrangement joins TRBV3-1 (or the pseudogene TRBV3-2) to TRBJ1-1, with TRBD1 as a possible D gene (5 bases). In germline, CDR1 is LGHDT, CDR2 YNNKEL (reference sequence). The CDR3 extends over 14 amino acids. Trimming pared 3 bases from V and 1 base from J, leaving 9 bases between. The CDR3 DNA reads TGTGCCAGCAGCCACACTACAGGGAACACTGAAGCTTTCTTT. Its protein product is CASSHTTGNTEAFF.

With regard to this clone: A much larger clone differs by one base, so this may be a read error. Different DNA sequences within this sample yield the same CDR3. V is TRBV4-2 and J is TRBJ2-5, with 11 bases matching TRBD2. The V gene end was trimmed by 1 base and the J gene end by 2 bases; junction bases not matched to a gene: 0. Germline CDR1 LGHNA, CDR2 YNFKEQ. There are 15 residues in the CDR3. In DNA form, the CDR3 reads TGTGCCAGCAGCCAAGGGACTAGCGGGCAAGAGACCCAGTACTTC. This encodes CASSQGTSGQETQYF.

This chain joins TRBV9 and TRBJ2-2; tentatively, D is TRBD2 (6 bases). Germline loops: CDR1 SGDLS, CDR2 YYNGEE. V lost 2 bases to trimming and J lost 6 bases, with 20 bases between them. CDR3 length: 17 amino acids. The CDR3 nucleotides read TGTGCCAGCAGCGTCTCATCTAGCGCCTTGAGGGCCGGGGAGCTGTTTTTT. This gives the protein CASSVSSSALRAGELFF.

This chain uses TRBV19 with TRBJ1-1; no definite D call. V lost 6 bases, J lost 7 bases, and 21 bases lay in between. CDR1 LNHDA and CDR2 SQIVND come from the germline V gene (reference sequence). The CDR3 extends over 15 amino acids. The CDR3 loop is CASRPTRVGRNEAFF. The CDR3 nucleotides are TGTGCCAGTAGACCTACAAGGGTTGGGAGGAATGAAGCTTTCTTT.

V and J are TRBV28 and TRBJ2-7; D is uncertain. The germline V and J ends were trimmed by 7 bases and 7 bases, with 17 bases remaining between them. Germline-derived CDR1 and CDR2 are MDHEN and SYDVKM. The CDR3 contains 13 residues. CDR3 nucleotides: TGTGCCAGCATCAGGATAGGTGAGAGAGAGCAGTACTTC. This encodes CASIRIGEREQYF.

The V call is TRBV27, the J call TRBJ1-2; tentative D call: TRBD1 (5 bases). Germline CDR1 is MNHEY and CDR2 is SMNVEV (reference sequence). V was shortened by 2 bases and J by 5 bases, with 12 bases between the two germline ends. The CDR3 is 14 residues long. Here the CDR3 DNA reads TGTGCCAGCAGTTTAGGTCGCGGGACTTATGGCTACACCTTC. It yields the protein CASSLGRGTYGYTF.

J is TRBJ1-1 and V is TRBV2; 8 positions agree with TRBD1. This CDR3 has 14 amino acids. Trimming at V came to 8 bases and at J to 8 bases, leaving 13 bases not matched to a gene. CDR1 is SNHLY, CDR2 FYNNEI, per germline. The CDR3 nucleotides read TGTGCCAGCCGCCCGGGGGTCGGACAGGGCGAAGCTTTCTTT. It codes for CASRPGVGQGEAFF.

V and J are TRBV3-1 (or the pseudogene TRBV3-2) and TRBJ1-2; maybe TRBD1 (5 bases). This CDR3 has 14 residues. Looked up from germline, CDR1 is LGHDT and CDR2 is YNNKEL (reference sequence). Trimming cost V 1 base and J 8 bases, with 14 bases left between them. CDR3 in DNA: TGTGCCAGCAGCCAAGTCGGGCAGGGTGCCGGCTACACCTTC. Its translation: CASSQVGQGAGYTF.

The J gene is TRBJ2-3, the V gene TRBV3-1 (or the pseudogene TRBV3-2); 7 bases line up with TRBD2. In germline, CDR1 is LGHDT, CDR2 YNNKEL (reference sequence). The CDR3 has 17 amino acids. V lost 5 bases and J lost 0; bases outside the gene matches: 11. CDR3: CASSERQRGLSTDTQYF. In nucleotides, the CDR3 is TGTGCCAGCAGCGAACGACAGCGGGGACTGAGCACAGATACGCAGTATTTT.

The rearrangement joins TRBV29-1 to TRBJ1-3, with D possibly being TRBD1 (5 bases). The ends were cut back, 0 bases at V and 3 bases at J, with 15 bases in the middle. In germline, CDR1 is SQVTM, CDR2 ANQGSEA. This CDR3 is 16 amino acids long. The CDR3 protein is CSVEEFYIGVGNTIYF. The DNA for the CDR3 is TGCAGCGTTGAAGAGTTCTATATAGGGGTTGGAAACACCATATATTTT.

The rearrangement uses TRBV9 and TRBJ1-6; the match to TRBD1 covers 7 bases. CDR1 and CDR2 from the germline V gene are SGDLS and YYNGEE. Trimming removed 0 bases from V and 12 bases from J; junction bases left unmatched: 9. CDR3 size: 15 residues. CDR3 in DNA: TGTGCCAGCAGCGTAGATGAGGGGGCCTTCGGACCCCTCCACTTT. It is translated as CASSVDEGAFGPLHF.

The chain links TRBV5-1 to TRBJ2-7, with a weak D call TRBD2 (5 bases). CDR1 SGHRS and CDR2 YFSETQ come from the germline V gene. The CDR3 has 13 amino acids. V was shortened by 7 bases and J by 4 bases, with 15 bases between the two germline ends. In DNA, the CDR3 is TGCGCCAGCTCAGGACTTACATCGTACGAGCAGTACTTC. This sequence encodes CASSGLTSYEQYF.

The V gene is TRBV6-1, the J gene TRBJ1-5, with 7 positions matching TRBD1. V lost 2 bases and J lost 6; bases outside the gene matches: 4. The germline V gene encodes CDR1 MNHNS and CDR2 SASEGT. There are 14 residues in the CDR3. The CDR3 region has the DNA TGTGCCAGCAGTGAAAAACCAGGGGGTCAGCCCCAGCATTTT. Translating it yields CASSEKPGGQPQHF.

This clone came up a few times. The CDR3 DNA follows: TGTGCCAGCAGCGCAGGGACAGGGGAGGGGGAAAAACTGTTTTTT. Amino acids: CASSAGTGEGEKLFF. The chain combines TRBV5-6 with TRBJ1-4; the match to TRBD1 covers 10 bases. This CDR3 region has 15 residues. Germline lookup yields CDR1 SGHDT and CDR2 YYEEEE. The junction had 8 bases not matched to a gene; V was cut back by 4 bases and J by 8 bases.